The rows below give T cell receptor beta chains drawn from one sample of a study of blood T cell repertoires in COVID-19. Repertoires were generated with immunoSEQ multiplex PCR, while TCRdb's copy carries only in-frame clones and drops some. The sample holds fewer than 80,000 clones; about 90% are singletons and the top ten take about a fifth. The sequenced material came from peripheral blood. These receptors originate from a woman between 45 and 60 years old with active or convalescent COVID-19. Each CDR3 is given without its conserved first and last residue.

CDR3	V	J
ASSGDREEPQH	TRBV2	TRBJ1-5
ASSPPGLANNEQF	TRBV11-2	TRBJ2-1
ASSLGGVALH	TRBV5-6	TRBJ1-6
ASSEIRAYNEQF	TRBV10-2	TRBJ2-1
ASSQVDRGPANEKLF	TRBV14	TRBJ1-4
ASSGRTGTNPTYEQY	TRBV5-4	TRBJ2-7
ASRKQGVDTEAF	TRBV2	TRBJ1-1
ASSLASRTGGLETQY	TRBV5-1	TRBJ2-5
ASSPEAGRRGQY	TRBV5-1	TRBJ2-7
ASSYIGTTKETQY	TRBV6-2/TRBV6-3	TRBJ2-5
ATSDGNRDEQY	TRBV24-1	TRBJ2-7
ASSPGGDQPQH	TRBV5-5	TRBJ1-5
ASSSVGQETQY	TRBV6-5	TRBJ2-5
ASSSGQGSSYGYT	TRBV7-8	TRBJ1-2
ATSRDTGATGELF	TRBV15	TRBJ2-2
ASSMSRGTEAF	TRBV19	TRBJ1-1
ASSSAPGTANEQF	TRBV7-3	TRBJ2-1
ASSEAGGGNQPQH	TRBV2	TRBJ1-5
ASSTGQNTEAF	TRBV9	TRBJ1-1
ASLPGLNTGELF	TRBV27	TRBJ2-2
ASWTVRDTDTQY	TRBV5-8	TRBJ2-3
ASSLGGGYTYGYT	TRBV7-2	TRBJ1-2
ASSVAWGEGGTDTQY	TRBV9	TRBJ2-3
ASRTGTDGANVLT	TRBV19	TRBJ2-6
ASRVGQGLRTEAF	TRBV6-5	TRBJ1-1
ASSDTGGRTNYGYT	TRBV10-2	TRBJ1-2
ASSLLAQETQY	TRBV7-9	TRBJ2-5
ASSQDRHPYEQY	TRBV3-1/TRBV3-2	TRBJ2-7
ASSIRVNYGYT	TRBV3-1/TRBV3-2	TRBJ1-2
ACPSGQYNEQF	TRBV30	TRBJ2-1
ASKGTTTNEKLF	TRBV19	TRBJ1-4
AIIASGGRANEQF	TRBV28	TRBJ2-1
ASSPRDSNYGYT	TRBV19	TRBJ1-2
ASSRAGSSYNEQF	TRBV5-4	TRBJ2-1
ATSRDWPAGEHEQF	TRBV15	TRBJ2-1
ASSLGEGGHEQF	TRBV5-1	TRBJ2-1
ASSPGTSGTDTQY	TRBV7-9	TRBJ2-3
ASSLGTAAGETQY	TRBV5-1	TRBJ2-5
ASTRALAIYEQF	TRBV6-5	TRBJ2-1
ASQGTGSYEQY	TRBV7-9	TRBJ2-7
ASSYSAGTPSYEQY	TRBV6-6	TRBJ2-7
ASTLDRVEQY	TRBV12-3/TRBV12-4	TRBJ2-7
ASTTAGLPNTEAF	TRBV14	TRBJ1-1
ASPQGKPQH	TRBV6-4	TRBJ1-5
ASSESVTRRGEQY	TRBV10-2	TRBJ2-7
ASSYTGTRGGF	TRBV12-3/TRBV12-4	TRBJ2-1